Presented here are 26 T cell receptor beta chains from one specimen sequenced in a study of cytomegalovirus exposure and HLA in healthy donors (dated by TCRdb to 2017 to 2019). Libraries came from the immunoSEQ multiplex PCR assay. For the multiplex PCR, a mixture combining 60 forward primers for TCR Vbeta segments and 13 reverse primers for TCR Jbeta segments was used. Here the immuneACCESS table is served through TCRdb, limited to in-frame sequences with V and J called. Missing clones are a known gap in these copies; in checked studies unresolved V genes cover under half, and the rest lacks a known reason. The sample has 150,000 to 200,000 clones on record, roughly 77% of them singletons. 4% to 5% of the sample comes from the top ten. Sequencing used PBMCs. The receptors originated from a man between 18 and 35 years old in good health and CMV-seropositive.

This chain links TRBV4-1 with TRBJ2-1; TRBD2 agrees at 9 bases. V lost 1 base, J lost 6 bases, and 7 bases stayed unmatched. There are 16 residues in the CDR3. Germline V gene sequence: CDR1 MGHRA, CDR2 YSYEKL. In DNA, the CDR3 is TGCGCCAGCAGCCAAGGTGAGATAGCGGGAGTCAATGAGCAGTTCTTC. Translation: CASSQGEIAGVNEQFF.

This clone was counted between two and nine times. The rearrangement joins TRBV7-8 to TRBJ2-1; 10 nucleotides agree with TRBD2. Germline values: CDR1 SGHVS, CDR2 FQNEAQ. Trimming cost V 1 base and J 2 bases; bases outside gene matches: 8. The CDR3 extends over 18 amino acids. In DNA form, the CDR3 reads TGTGCCAGCAGCTTAGGGGCTAGCGGGAGTAGGGCCTACAATGAGCAGTTCTTC. The encoded protein is CASSLGASGSRAYNEQFF. The full variable domain, in which reference TRBV7-8 and TRBJ2-1 provide the parts outside the CDR3, is GAGVSQSPRYKVAKRGQDVALRCDPISGHVSLFWYQQALGQGPEFLTYFQNEAQLDKSGLPSDRFFAERPEGSVSTLKIQRTQQEDSAVYLCASSLGASGSRAYNEQFFGPGTRLTVL.

CDR3 sequence reads: CASRVSGDYGYTF. CDR3 in DNA: TGTGCCAGCAGAGTATCGGGAGACTATGGCTACACCTTC. The chain is built from TRBV2 and TRBJ1-2; no reliable D call. The CDR3 spans 13 residues. V lost 6 bases and J lost 3, with 11 bases in between. CDR1 and CDR2 from the germline V gene are SNHLY and FYNNEI.

This chain connects TRBV30 to TRBJ1-5; weak D call: TRBD1 (5 bases). V lost 3 bases and J 4 bases, leaving 13 bases between the germline ends. Germline V CDR1 and CDR2: GTSNPN, SVGIG (reference sequence). This CDR3 is built from 14 residues. The CDR3 loop is CAWSAGRANQPQHF. The DNA of the CDR3 is TGTGCCTGGAGCGCGGGACGGGCAAATCAGCCCCAGCATTTT.

V and J are TRBV19 and TRBJ1-4, with a possible D match to TRBD1 (5 bases). The CDR3 contains 15 residues. CDR1 and CDR2 from the germline V gene are LNHDA and SQIVND (reference sequence). The V gene lost 2 bases and the J gene lost 7 bases, with 14 bases spanning the gap. In DNA, the CDR3 is TGTGCCAGTAGTATAACGGGGGACGCGGGTGAAAAACTGTTTTTT. As protein: CASSITGDAGEKLFF. Full variable domain (outside the CDR3, taken from reference TRBV19 and TRBJ1-4): DGGITQSPKYLFRKEGQNVTLSCEQNLNHDAMYWYRQDPGQGLRLIYYSQIVNDFQKGDIAEGYSVSREKKESFPLTVTSAQKNPTAFYLCASSITGDAGEKLFFGSGTQLSVL.

This sequence joins TRBV6-6 and TRBJ1-1; 9 nucleotides align to TRBD1. V shed 6 bases and J 1 base; nucleotides not matched to a gene: 3. CDR1 is MNHNY and CDR2 is SVGAGI in the germline V gene (reference sequence). CDR3 length: 14 residues. The CDR3 sequence is CASRRTGENTEAFF. The CDR3 nucleotides read TGTGCCAGCAGGAGGACAGGGGAGAACACTGAAGCTTTCTTT.

The V gene is TRBV5-6, the J gene TRBJ2-7, with 8 positions matching TRBD1. Germline V gene sequence: CDR1 SGHDT, CDR2 YYEEEE. V was pared by 0 bases and J by 6 bases, with 2 bases of the junction left unmatched. The CDR3 totals 13 residues. The CDR3, as DNA: TGTGCCAGCAGCTTGGGGACAGGGATCGAGCAGTACGTC. Protein sequence: CASSLGTGIEQYV.

This clone was observed a single time. The V call is TRBV6-1, the J call TRBJ2-7; a weak D match, TRBD1 (6 bases). The ends were cut back, 7 bases at V and 2 bases at J, with 15 bases in the middle. The CDR3 loop spans 14 amino acids. The germline V gene encodes CDR1 MNHNS and CDR2 SASEGT. The CDR3: CASTQGYRAYEQYV. DNA of the CDR3: TGTGCCAGCACCCAAGGGTACAGGGCCTACGAGCAGTACGTC.

This clone appeared once. The chain's CDR3 is CSVAASFTDTQYF. CDR3 nucleotides: TGCAGCGTTGCCGCTAGTTTCACAGATACGCAGTATTTT. J is TRBJ2-3 and V is TRBV29-1; D unresolved. The CDR3 is 13 amino acids. The V end lost 4 bases, the J end lost 2 bases, and 10 bases lay between the germline ends. CDR1 and CDR2 from the germline V gene are SQVTM and ANQGSEA.

The chain carries TRBV6-1 and TRBJ2-3; the match to TRBD2 covers 7 bases. Looked up from germline, CDR1 is MNHNS and CDR2 is SASEGT. Trimming removed 3 bases from V and 0 bases from J; junction bases left unmatched: 3. This CDR3 comprises 15 residues. The CDR3 loop reads CASSESSGSTDTQYF. The CDR3 DNA follows: TGTGCCAGCAGTGAGAGTAGCGGGAGCACAGATACGCAGTATTTT.

This clone was recorded once. Other DNA sequences from this sample encode an identical CDR3 as well. The V call is TRBV19, the J call TRBJ2-5, with D possibly matching TRBD2 (5 bases). This CDR3 is 15 amino acids long. The germline V gene has CDR1 LNHDA and CDR2 SQIVND (reference sequence). V shed 1 base and J shed 5 bases, with 14 bases lying between them. CDR3 sequence (DNA): TGTGCCAGTAGTATAGCCCCTCGCGGGCGGGAGACCCAGTACTTC. This gives the protein CASSIAPRGRETQYF.

The chain employs TRBV7-2 and TRBJ1-2; a possible D gene is TRBD1 (6 bases). The CDR3 totals 15 residues. Between the trimmed V and J ends, which lost 4 bases and 5 bases, there was a span of 17 bases. Per the germline V gene, CDR1 is SGHTA and CDR2 is FQGNSA. The CDR3 spells CASSYGTGILYGYTF. DNA for the CDR3: TGTGCCAGCAGCTATGGTACAGGGATACTTTATGGCTACACCTTC.

This clone was seen more than once but under ten times. V is TRBV19 and J is TRBJ2-3; possibly TRBD1 for D (5 bases). This CDR3 region has 15 residues. CDR1 and CDR2 (germline): LNHDA, SQIVND (reference sequence). The ends were cut back, 5 bases at V and 2 bases at J, with 14 bases in the middle. The CDR3, as DNA: TGTGCCAGTAGTGGCTGGGGCTCTTACACAGATACGCAGTATTTT. Translation: CASSGWGSYTDTQYF.

This clone was recorded a few times. The rearrangement links TRBV27 to TRBJ2-3; 10 bases agree with TRBD2. With V trimmed by 1 base and J by 4 bases, 11 bases remained unmatched. Per the germline V gene, CDR1 is MNHEY and CDR2 is SMNVEV (reference sequence). CDR3 length equals 18 residues. This CDR3 reads CASSLLASGRRGADTQYF. The CDR3 DNA is TGTGCCAGCAGTTTATTAGCTAGCGGGAGAAGAGGAGCAGATACGCAGTATTTT.

Only one count was recorded for this clone. This chain links TRBV6-5 with TRBJ1-5; 8 bases fit TRBD1. The trim removed 6 bases at V and 5 bases at J, leaving 9 bases unmatched. Germline V lookup: CDR1 MNHEY, CDR2 SVGAGI. The CDR3 is 15 amino acids. CDR3 DNA: TGTGCCAGCAGGCTTCTGGGACAGGAAGATCAGCCCCAGCATTTT. It is translated as CASRLLGQEDQPQHF.

This chain joins TRBV7-2 and TRBJ2-7, with 10 bases identical to TRBD2. After removal of 5 bases from V and 2 bases from J, the junction contained 9 bases not matched to a gene. CDR1 is SGHTA and CDR2 is FQGNSA in the germline V gene. The CDR3 has 16 amino acids. The CDR3 DNA sequence: TGTGCCAGCAGCCCTAGTCTAGCGGGAGCAACCTACGAGCAGTACGTC. The encoded protein is CASSPSLAGATYEQYV.

The chain employs TRBV6-1 and TRBJ1-5, with D maybe TRBD1 (6 bases). The CDR3 length is 12 residues. The germline V gene encodes CDR1 MNHNS and CDR2 SASEGT. The V end lost 11 bases, the J end lost 5 bases, and 13 bases lay between the germline ends. CDR3 residues: CAGGGRDQPQHF. Written as DNA, the CDR3 is TGTGCCGGCGGGGGCAGAGATCAGCCCCAGCATTTT.

The J gene is TRBJ1-1, the V gene TRBV19, with TRBD1 identical over 9 bases. V trimming: 7 bases; J trimming: 10 bases; junction bases outside the gene matches: 4. Per the germline V gene, CDR1 is LNHDA and CDR2 is SQIVND (reference sequence). The CDR3 runs to 11 residues. The CDR3 reads CASTGTGLAFF. The CDR3 DNA follows: TGTGCCAGTACCGGGACAGGGCTAGCTTTCTTT. Looking up the rest from reference TRBV19 and TRBJ1-1 gives the full variable domain: DGGITQSPKYLFRKEGQNVTLSCEQNLNHDAMYWYRQDPGQGLRLIYYSQIVNDFQKGDIAEGYSVSREKKESFPLTVTSAQKNPTAFYLCASTGTGLAFFGQGTRLTVV.

V and J are TRBV15 and TRBJ2-3, with D uncertain. Trimming removed 0 bases from V and 2 bases from J, with 9 bases in between. CDR1 and CDR2 from the germline V gene are LNHNV and YYDKDF (reference sequence). This CDR3 comprises 15 residues. The CDR3 coding sequence is TGTGCCACCAGCAGAGACGTTTTTTCCACAGATACGCAGTATTTT. It specifies CATSRDVFSTDTQYF.

V usage is TRBV11-3 and J usage is TRBJ2-1; 10 bases align to TRBD2. V shed 4 bases and J 14 bases; nucleotides not matched to a gene: 2. This CDR3 is 11 amino acids long. The V gene's germline CDR1 is SGHNT and CDR2 YENEEA. The CDR3 DNA reads as TGTGCCAGCAGCTCCGGGACTAGCGAGTTCTTC. It codes for CASSSGTSEFF.

This chain links TRBV5-1 with TRBJ1-2; 10 nucleotides match TRBD1. This CDR3 has 14 amino acids. CDR1 and CDR2 from the germline V gene are SGHRS and YFSETQ. Unmatched junction bases numbered 4, after V lost 0 bases and J lost 8 bases. CDR3 sequence: CASSLGETGGGYTF. CDR3 coding DNA: TGCGCCAGCAGCTTGGGAGAGACAGGGGGCGGCTACACCTTC.

The rearrangement uses TRBV5-1 and TRBJ1-1; TRBD1 matches at 7 bases. J was trimmed by 0 bases and V by 5 bases; bases with no gene match: 4. Germline assignment: CDR1 SGHRS and CDR2 YFSETQ. The CDR3 covers 14 residues. Here the CDR3 reads CASSRDSLNTEAFF. The CDR3, as DNA: TGCGCCAGCAGTCGGGACAGCTTGAACACTGAAGCTTTCTTT. Combining the CDR3 with reference TRBV5-1 and TRBJ1-1 gives the whole variable domain KAGVTQTPRYLIKTRGQQVTLSCSPISGHRSVSWYQQTPGQGLQFLFEYFSETQRNKGNFPGRFSGRQFSNSRSEMNVSTLELGDSALYLCASSRDSLNTEAFFGQGTRLTVV.

The rearrangement uses TRBV27 and TRBJ2-1; 15 nucleotides align to TRBD2. Germline V gene sequence: CDR1 MNHEY, CDR2 SMNVEV (reference sequence). The CDR3 runs 18 residues. Trimming at V came to 5 bases and at J to 2 bases, leaving 7 bases not matched to a gene. CDR3: CASSLLGLAGGTYNEQFF. DNA for the CDR3: TGTGCCAGCAGTCTCCTGGGACTAGCGGGAGGAACCTACAATGAGCAGTTCTTC.

This chain's CDR3 is CASSLVRETQYF. CDR3 DNA sequence: TGTGCCAGCAGCCTGGTTCGAGAGACCCAGTACTTC. The chain uses TRBV5-6 and TRBJ2-5; no clear D gene. The germline gives CDR1 SGHDT, CDR2 YYEEEE. V gave up 4 bases and J gave up 4 bases, with 8 bases separating them. The CDR3 loop spans 12 amino acids.

The genes are TRBV28 and TRBJ1-1; TRBD1 matches at 8 bases. This CDR3 contains 16 residues. The germline CDR1 and CDR2 sequences are MDHEN and SYDVKM. Trimming removed 6 bases from V and 0 bases from J; junction bases left unmatched: 9. CDR3 protein: CASSTPGTGLNTEAFF. The CDR3 region has the DNA TGTGCCAGCAGCACCCCCGGGACAGGCTTGAACACTGAAGCTTTCTTT.

This clone appeared a single time. The V and J genes are TRBV18 and TRBJ2-1; 10 bases match TRBD1. Germline-derived CDR1 and CDR2 are KGHSH and LQKENI. The CDR3 has 15 residues. J lost 6 bases, V lost 4 bases, and 6 bases had no gene match. CDR3 sequence (DNA): TGTGCCAGCTCACTCGACAGGGGGCGAGTCAATGAGCAGTTCTTC. Its translation: CASSLDRGRVNEQFF.